Following are 9 T cell receptor beta chains from one sample sequenced in a study of cytomegalovirus exposure and HLA in healthy donors (dated by TCRdb to 2017 to 2019). Library creation used the immunoSEQ multiplex PCR assay. TCRdb limited this immuneACCESS table to in-frame rearrangements with V and J called. A share of clones is missing; checked studies link under half to unresolved V genes, and the rest is unexplained. Recorded for this sample are about 130,000 clones; 85% to 90% of them occurred a single time. Approximately 1.3% of the sample rests with the top ten. Sequenced input: PBMCs. The receptors were sampled from a man younger than 40 in good health and CMV-seronegative.

This clone was observed a handful of times. The chain couples TRBV9 to TRBJ2-7; 11 nucleotides line up with TRBD2. The CDR3 is 16 residues long. J lost 7 bases, V lost 0 bases, and 9 bases had no gene match. The germline gives CDR1 SGDLS, CDR2 YYNGEE. The CDR3 loop is CASSVELSGRGSEQYF. CDR3 sequence (DNA): TGTGCCAGCAGCGTAGAACTTAGCGGGAGGGGGAGTGAGCAGTACTTC.

V gene TRBV30 combines with J gene TRBJ2-1; 8 positions agree with TRBD2. Germline V gives CDR1 GTSNPN, CDR2 SVGIG (reference sequence). After removal of 5 bases from V and 8 bases from J, the junction contained 5 bases not matched to a gene. CDR3 length: 12 residues. CDR3 sequence: CAWEGTSYEQFF. CDR3 DNA: TGTGCCTGGGAAGGGACTAGTTATGAGCAGTTCTTC.

V is TRBV30 and J is TRBJ2-5; weak D call: TRBD1 (5 bases). Trimming stripped 4 bases from V and 2 bases from J, with 14 bases between. The CDR3 has 14 amino acids. Germline CDR1 and CDR2: GTSNPN and SVGIG (reference sequence). The CDR3 loop is CAWKPMGQQETQYF. CDR3 bases: TGTGCCTGGAAGCCCATGGGGCAGCAAGAGACCCAGTACTTC.

In its sample, this clone was seen once. The chain has TRBV7-3 and TRBJ1-1; 9 nucleotides agree with TRBD1. The CDR3 is 14 residues long. V lost 5 bases to trimming and J lost 4 bases; unmatched junction nucleotides: 5. Germline V gene data show CDR1 as SGHTA and CDR2 as FQGTGA. The CDR3 sequence: CASSRTGQGTEAFF. CDR3 coding DNA: TGTGCCAGCAGCCGAACGGGACAGGGCACTGAAGCTTTCTTT.

The genes are TRBV29-1 and TRBJ2-5, with 7 bases matching TRBD1. The V segment lost 4 bases and the J segment 4 bases; nucleotides outside the gene matches: 12. Germline loops: CDR1 SQVTM, CDR2 ANQGSEA. This CDR3 region has 15 residues. CDR3 DNA sequence: TGCAGCGTTGCGGGTCAGGGGGTGAAGCCAGAGACCCAGTACTTC. This gives the protein CSVAGQGVKPETQYF.

The chain has TRBV27 and TRBJ2-1, with TRBD1 matching over 10 bases. This CDR3 spans 17 amino acids. J lost 5 bases, V lost 2 bases, and 9 bases had no gene match. Looked up from germline, CDR1 is MNHEY and CDR2 is SMNVEV (reference sequence). CDR3 coding DNA: TGTGCCAGCAGTTTACCCCCCTGGACAGGGGGAAACAATGAGCAGTTCTTC. Translation gives CASSLPPWTGGNNEQFF.

V usage is TRBV13 and J usage is TRBJ2-5; the match to TRBD2 covers 8 bases. The CDR3 runs 16 residues. V was pared by 5 bases and J by 1 base, with 9 bases of the junction left unmatched. Germline V gene data show CDR1 as PRHDT and CDR2 as FYEKMQ (reference sequence). This CDR3 is CASSPHRSGSQETQYF. The CDR3 nucleotides are TGTGCCAGCAGCCCTCATAGAAGCGGGAGCCAAGAGACCCAGTACTTC.

This chain uses TRBV29-1 with TRBJ1-4; D call uncertain. V was clipped by 2 bases and J by 0 bases, with 19 bases between them. From germline, CDR1 is SQVTM and CDR2 ANQGSEA. The CDR3 has 18 amino acids. The CDR3 nucleotides are TGCAGCGTTGAAATCCCTGAGGGCAGAGAAACAACTAATGAAAAACTGTTTTTT. It yields the protein CSVEIPEGRETTNEKLFF.

Written as DNA, the CDR3 is TGTGCCAGCAGCACCGTAGCGGGAGGCGATGAGCAGTTCTTC. Translated: CASSTVAGGDEQFF. The genes are TRBV5-6 and TRBJ2-1, with 10 bases lining up with TRBD2. This CDR3 has 14 amino acids. J was trimmed by 8 bases and V by 4 bases; bases with no gene match: 6. Germline V gene data show CDR1 as SGHDT and CDR2 as YYEEEE.